The entry below gives a single T cell receptor beta chain sequence along with its context. Its antigen is still unknown. The data were taken from a study of cytomegalovirus exposure and HLA in healthy donors. For the study at large: About 180 million T cells yielded 90 million to 130 million unique TCR beta sequences, as an earlier analysis found.

The CDR3 runs to 17 residues. The germline gives CDR1 SNHLY, CDR2 FYNNEI. With 3 bases removed from V and 4 bases from J, the gap between germline ends came to 18 bases. In the PCR, 60 Vbeta and 13 Jbeta primers were used. This table comes from immunoSEQ multiplex PCR, and its TCRdb copy is limited to in-frame clones, with some not included. The repertoire holds 150,000 to 200,000 clones, with roughly 79% as singletons. Broader study findings: A classifier reportedly called cytomegalovirus status with high sensitivity and specificity. CMV serostatus stood as the only immune exposure information on hand.

This sequence originates from a woman between 35 and 50 years old in good health and CMV-seropositive. Source material: PBMCs. The J gene is TRBJ1-4, the V gene TRBV2, with D unclear. CDR3 sequence: CASSEAPLAISNEKLFF. The CDR3 region has the DNA TGTGCCAGCAGTGAGGCCCCCTTGGCCATCAGTAATGAAAAACTGTTTTTT.